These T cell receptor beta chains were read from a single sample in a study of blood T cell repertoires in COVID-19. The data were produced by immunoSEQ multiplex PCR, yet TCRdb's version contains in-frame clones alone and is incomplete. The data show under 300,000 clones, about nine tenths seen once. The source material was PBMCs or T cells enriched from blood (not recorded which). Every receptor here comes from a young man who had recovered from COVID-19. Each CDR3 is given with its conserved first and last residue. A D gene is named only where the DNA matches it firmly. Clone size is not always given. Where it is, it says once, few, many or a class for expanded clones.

CDR3aa: CASTRRLAVSSEKLFF
CDR3nt: TGTGCCAGCACCCGAAGGTTGGCGGTCTCGTCGGAAAAACTGTTTTTT
j_gene: TRBJ1-4
abundance: -
v_gene: TRBV11-2
d_gene: -

CDR3aa: CASSQYSGGTEAFF
CDR3nt: TGTGCCAGCAGCCAATATTCGGGGGGCACTGAAGCTTTCTTT
j_gene: TRBJ1-1
abundance: many
v_gene: TRBV6-5
d_gene: -

CDR3aa: CASSLARGAGGYTF
CDR3nt: TGTGCCAGCAGTCTAGCACGGGGCGCGGGGGGCTACACCTTC
j_gene: TRBJ1-2
abundance: -
v_gene: TRBV2
d_gene: -

CDR3aa: CASGTGTGGSGYTF
CDR3nt: TGTGCCAGCGGAACCGGGACAGGGGGCTCTGGCTACACCTTC
j_gene: TRBJ1-2
abundance: few
v_gene: TRBV9
d_gene: TRBD1

CDR3aa: CASSLGQGMRSEQYF
CDR3nt: TGTGCCAGTAGTCTCGGACAGGGAATGAGGAGCGAGCAGTACTTC
j_gene: TRBJ2-7
abundance: -
v_gene: TRBV19
d_gene: TRBD1

CDR3aa: CASSYDPGDYEQYF
CDR3nt: TGTGCCAGCAGTTACGACCCAGGGGATTACGAGCAGTACTTC
j_gene: TRBJ2-7
abundance: -
v_gene: TRBV6-5
d_gene: -

CDR3aa: CASSFYGPSSYNEQFF
CDR3nt: TGTGCCAGCAGCTTCTACGGCCCTAGCTCCTACAATGAGCAGTTCTTC
j_gene: TRBJ2-1
abundance: few
v_gene: TRBV7-3
d_gene: -

CDR3aa: CASSLSLAAVNTEAFF
CDR3nt: TGTGCCAGCAGCTTAAGTCTAGCGGCGGTTAACACTGAAGCTTTCTTT
j_gene: TRBJ1-1
abundance: once
v_gene: TRBV7-2
d_gene: -

CDR3aa: CAWSVRGQGAAGANVLTF
CDR3nt: TGTGCCTGGAGTGTACGGGGACAGGGGGCCGCGGGGGCCAACGTCCTGACTTTC
j_gene: TRBJ2-6
abundance: few
v_gene: TRBV30
d_gene: TRBD1

CDR3aa: CASSHGRSETQYF
CDR3nt: TGTGCCAGCAGCCACGGCAGGTCGGAGACCCAGTACTTC
j_gene: TRBJ2-5
abundance: once
v_gene: TRBV3-1/TRBV3-2
d_gene: -

CDR3aa: CAWSRSSGAYEQYF
CDR3nt: TGTGCCTGGAGTCGGTCTAGCGGAGCCTACGAGCAGTACTTC
j_gene: TRBJ2-7
abundance: -
v_gene: TRBV30
d_gene: TRBD2

CDR3aa: CASSQTDRKETQYF
CDR3nt: TGTGCCAGCAGCCAGACAGACAGGAAAGAGACCCAGTACTTC
j_gene: TRBJ2-5
abundance: once
v_gene: TRBV3-1/TRBV3-2
d_gene: -

CDR3aa: CASSFQGGNSNQPQHF
CDR3nt: TGTGCCAGCAGCTTTCAGGGCGGTAATAGCAATCAGCCCCAGCATTTT
j_gene: TRBJ1-5
abundance: -
v_gene: TRBV5-4
d_gene: -

CDR3aa: CASSVAPGGDTQYF
CDR3nt: TGCGCCAGCAGTGTTGCCCCGGGGGGTGATACGCAGTATTTT
j_gene: TRBJ2-3
abundance: -
v_gene: TRBV10-2
d_gene: TRBD2

CDR3aa: CAGGTALNYGYTF
CDR3nt: TGTGCCGGGGGGACAGCCCTTAACTATGGCTACACCTTC
j_gene: TRBJ1-2
abundance: -
v_gene: TRBV28
d_gene: TRBD1

CDR3aa: CASSLVVAESPLHF
CDR3nt: TGTGCCAGCAGCTTAGTAGTAGCGGAATCACCCCTCCACTTT
j_gene: TRBJ1-6
abundance: -
v_gene: TRBV11-2
d_gene: -

CDR3aa: CASRDRTSGYGYTF
CDR3nt: TGTGCCAGCAGGGATCGGACCTCAGGGTATGGCTACACCTTC
j_gene: TRBJ1-2
abundance: -
v_gene: TRBV5-6
d_gene: -

CDR3aa: CASSDLESVNQPQHF
CDR3nt: TGTGCCAGCAGTGATTTGGAGTCGGTGAATCAGCCCCAGCATTTT
j_gene: TRBJ1-5
abundance: -
v_gene: TRBV6-1
d_gene: -

CDR3aa: CATSQGAWTGELFF
CDR3nt: TGTGCCACCAGTCAGGGGGCATGGACCGGGGAGCTGTTTTTT
j_gene: TRBJ2-2
abundance: -
v_gene: TRBV24-1
d_gene: TRBD1

CDR3aa: CASTARRGTEAFF
CDR3nt: TGTGCCAGTACGGCCCGGAGGGGAACTGAAGCTTTCTTT
j_gene: TRBJ1-1
abundance: -
v_gene: TRBV19
d_gene: -

CDR3aa: CASSHIGQEPNSPLHF
CDR3nt: TGTGCCAGCAGCCACATTGGACAGGAGCCTAATTCACCCCTCCACTTT
j_gene: TRBJ1-6
abundance: few
v_gene: TRBV4-2
d_gene: TRBD1

CDR3aa: CATSRAGTGGLDEQYF
CDR3nt: TGTGCCACCAGCAGAGCCGGGACAGGGGGCTTGGACGAGCAGTACTTC
j_gene: TRBJ2-7
abundance: once
v_gene: TRBV15
d_gene: TRBD1

CDR3aa: CASSARTGGNEQFF
CDR3nt: TGTGCCAGCAGCGCGCGGACAGGGGGAAATGAGCAGTTCTTC
j_gene: TRBJ2-1
abundance: -
v_gene: TRBV13
d_gene: TRBD1